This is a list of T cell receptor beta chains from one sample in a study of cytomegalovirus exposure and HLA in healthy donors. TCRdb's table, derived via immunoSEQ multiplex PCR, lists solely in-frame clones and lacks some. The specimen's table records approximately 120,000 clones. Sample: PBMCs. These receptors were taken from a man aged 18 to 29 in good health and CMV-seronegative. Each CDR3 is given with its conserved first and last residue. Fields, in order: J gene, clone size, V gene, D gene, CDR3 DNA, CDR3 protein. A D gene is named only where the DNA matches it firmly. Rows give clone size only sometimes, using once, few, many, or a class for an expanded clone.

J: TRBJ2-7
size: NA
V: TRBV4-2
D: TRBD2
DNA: TGTGCCAGCAGCCCGGGGGGGGATGGAAGCCCCTACTCCGGGACTAGAGGGGCCGAGCAGTACTTC
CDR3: CASSPGGDGSPYSGTRGAEQYF

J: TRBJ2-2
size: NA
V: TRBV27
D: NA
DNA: TGTGCCAGCAGTTTAGTCGGGTTCGCGAACACCGGGGAGCTGTTTTTT
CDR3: CASSLVGFANTGELFF

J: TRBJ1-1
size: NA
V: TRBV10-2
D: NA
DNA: TGCGCCAGCAGTGAGTCGACCCTCACAGGCTGGAACACTGAAGCTTTCTTT
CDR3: CASSESTLTGWNTEAFF

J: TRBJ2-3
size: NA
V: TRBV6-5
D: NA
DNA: TGTGCCAGCAGTTACTCAACTAGTACAGATACGCAGTATTTT
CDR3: CASSYSTSTDTQYF

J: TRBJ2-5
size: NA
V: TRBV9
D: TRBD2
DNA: TGTGCCAGCAGCGCTCCAACTAGCGGGGGGATACGAGAGACCCAGTACTTC
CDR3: CASSAPTSGGIRETQYF

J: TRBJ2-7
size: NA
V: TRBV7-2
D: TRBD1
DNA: TGTGCCAGCAGCTTAGCCCGGGACAGGGGCCACGAGCAGTACTTC
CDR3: CASSLARDRGHEQYF

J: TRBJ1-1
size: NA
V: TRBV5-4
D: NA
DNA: TGTGCCAGCAGCTTGTCAGGGCTGAACACTGAAGCTTTCTTT
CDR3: CASSLSGLNTEAFF

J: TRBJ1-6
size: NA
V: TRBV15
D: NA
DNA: TGTGCCACCAGCGTGGGCGGGGGTGGTAATTCACCCCTCCACTTT
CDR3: CATSVGGGGNSPLHF

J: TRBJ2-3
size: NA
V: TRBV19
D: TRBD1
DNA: TGTGCCAGTAGTGGACAGGGACGATTGGGGTACACAGATACGCAGTATTTT
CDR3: CASSGQGRLGYTDTQYF

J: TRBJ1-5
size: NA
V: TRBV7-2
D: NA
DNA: TGTGCCAGCAGCTTTCTATCCCCCGGGGGCAATCAGCCCCAGCATTTT
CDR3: CASSFLSPGGNQPQHF

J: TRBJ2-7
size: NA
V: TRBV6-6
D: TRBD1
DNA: TGTGCCAGCAGTTCCCTCGGACAGGGGTATACGAAGCAGTACTTC
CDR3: CASSSLGQGYTKQYF

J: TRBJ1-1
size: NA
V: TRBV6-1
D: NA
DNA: TGTGCCCGCAGTGAAGATCTAGGAACTGAAGCTTTCTTT
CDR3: CARSEDLGTEAFF

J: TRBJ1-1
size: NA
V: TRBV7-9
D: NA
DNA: TGTGCCAGCAGCTTGGACAGCTACCCAGCTTTCTTT
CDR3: CASSLDSYPAFF

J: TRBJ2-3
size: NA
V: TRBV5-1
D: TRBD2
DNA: TGCGCCAGCAGCTTGTGGGGACTACTCACAGATACGCAGTATTTT
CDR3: CASSLWGLLTDTQYF

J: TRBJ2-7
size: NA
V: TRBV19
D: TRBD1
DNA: TGTGCCAGTAGTATCGATCCCCAGGGGGCCTACGAGCAGTACTTC
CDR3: CASSIDPQGAYEQYF

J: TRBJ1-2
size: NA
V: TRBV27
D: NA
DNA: TGTGCCAGCAGCCCCGCGGAGCACTATGGCTACACCTTC
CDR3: CASSPAEHYGYTF

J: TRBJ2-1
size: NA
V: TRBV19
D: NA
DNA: TGTGCCAGTAGTATAGCGGTTTTTGTGAATGAGCAGTTCTTC
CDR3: CASSIAVFVNEQFF

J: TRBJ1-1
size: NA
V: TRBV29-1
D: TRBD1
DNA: TGCAGCGCCAGTCGGACAGGGGGCTTGGGGGCTTTCTTT
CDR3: CSASRTGGLGAFF

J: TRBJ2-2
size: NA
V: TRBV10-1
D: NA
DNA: TGCGCCAGCAGAGCTACCCACAGGGAGATTGGCACCGGGGAGCTGTTTTTT
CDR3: CASRATHREIGTGELFF

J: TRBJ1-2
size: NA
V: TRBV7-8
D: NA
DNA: TGTGCCAGCAGCCCGAGACGGGATTTCTATGGCTACACCTTC
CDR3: CASSPRRDFYGYTF

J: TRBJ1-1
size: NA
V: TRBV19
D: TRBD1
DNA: TGTGCCAGTAGCAGGACAGGGGGTGGCACTGAAGCTTTCTTT
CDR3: CASSRTGGGTEAFF

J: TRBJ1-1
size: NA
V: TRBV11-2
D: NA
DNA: TGTGCCAGCAGCTTGAGGACTGAATCGGCTTTCTTT
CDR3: CASSLRTESAFF

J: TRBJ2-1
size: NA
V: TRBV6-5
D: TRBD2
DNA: TGTGCCAGCAGTTACTCAGGCGGGAGTTACAATGAGCAGTTCTTC
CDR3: CASSYSGGSYNEQFF

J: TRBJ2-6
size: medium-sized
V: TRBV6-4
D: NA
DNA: TGTGCCAGCAGTGACTCACTTTCTGGGGCCAACGTCCTGACTTTC
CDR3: CASSDSLSGANVLTF

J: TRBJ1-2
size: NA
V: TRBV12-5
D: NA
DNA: TGTGCTAGTGGTTTAGAGGGTGGGTATGGCTACACCTTC
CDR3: CASGLEGGYGYTF

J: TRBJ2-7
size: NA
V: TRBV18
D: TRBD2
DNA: TGTGCCAGCTCACCTACTAGCGGTAGCTCCTACGAGCAGTACTTC
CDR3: CASSPTSGSSYEQYF

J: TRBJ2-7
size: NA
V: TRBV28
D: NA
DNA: TGTGCCAGCACCACCCTCGGGACTGGGACCTACGAGCAGTACTTC
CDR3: CASTTLGTGTYEQYF

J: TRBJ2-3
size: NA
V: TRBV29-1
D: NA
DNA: TGCAGCGTTGAAAACGTAGCAGATACACAGTATTTT
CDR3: CSVENVADTQYF

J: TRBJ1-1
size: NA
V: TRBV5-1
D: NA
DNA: TGCGCCAGCAGCTTAAGAGGGAGAACTGAAGCTTTCTTT
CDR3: CASSLRGRTEAFF

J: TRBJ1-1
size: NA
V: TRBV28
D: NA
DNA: TGTGCCAGCAGTTCCCCCCCGGCAGGCACTGAAGCTTTCTTT
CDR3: CASSSPPAGTEAFF

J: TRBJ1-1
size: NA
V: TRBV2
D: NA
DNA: TGTGCCAGCAGTGACAGGGAGGATTCCCTGAACACTGAAGCTTTCTTT
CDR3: CASSDREDSLNTEAFF

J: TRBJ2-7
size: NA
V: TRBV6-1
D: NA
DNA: TGTGCCAGCAGTGTCGACAGGTTGGTGTACGAGCAGTACTTC
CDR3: CASSVDRLVYEQYF

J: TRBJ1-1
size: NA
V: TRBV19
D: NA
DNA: TGTGCCAGTAGTTACAAGACAGAGAACACTGAAGCTTTCTTT
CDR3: CASSYKTENTEAFF

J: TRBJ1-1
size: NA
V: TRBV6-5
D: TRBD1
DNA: TGTGCCAGCAGTTACGGGACAGATACTGAAGCTTTCTTT
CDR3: CASSYGTDTEAFF

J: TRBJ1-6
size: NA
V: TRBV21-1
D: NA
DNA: TGTGCCAGCAATACAGGGGAATCCTATAATTCACCCCTCCACTTT
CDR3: CASNTGESYNSPLHF

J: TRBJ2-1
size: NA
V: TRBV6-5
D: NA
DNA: TGTGCCAGCAGTTACTTAGCTAGTGTGAGTGAGCAGTTCTTC
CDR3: CASSYLASVSEQFF

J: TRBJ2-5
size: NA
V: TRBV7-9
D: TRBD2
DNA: TGTGCCAGCAGCTTACCGCCCGGGGGGGAGGCAGAGACCCAGTACTTC
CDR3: CASSLPPGGEAETQYF

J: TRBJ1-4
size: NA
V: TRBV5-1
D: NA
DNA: TGCGCCAGCAGATCTGCAGGGGAATATAATGAAAAACTGTTTTTT
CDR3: CASRSAGEYNEKLFF

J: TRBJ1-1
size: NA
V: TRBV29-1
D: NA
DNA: TGCAGCGTAGGACACTGGAACACTGAAGCTTTCTTT
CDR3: CSVGHWNTEAFF

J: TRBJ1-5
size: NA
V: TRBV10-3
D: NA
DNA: TGTGCCATCAGTGAGGGAGGCGCGGGGAATCAGCCCCAGCATTTT
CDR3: CAISEGGAGNQPQHF

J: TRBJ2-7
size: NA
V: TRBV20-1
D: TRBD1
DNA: TGCAGCGCAAGGGACAGGGTAGGGTGGTACTTC
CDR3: CSARDRVGWYF

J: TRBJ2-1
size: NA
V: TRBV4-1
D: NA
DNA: TGCGCCAGCCAACATTGGACGGGGAGCTCCTACAATGAGCAGTTCTTC
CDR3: CASQHWTGSSYNEQFF

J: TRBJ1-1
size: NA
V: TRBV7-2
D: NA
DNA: TGTGCCAGCGCGGGGACGGAAGCTTTCTTT
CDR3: CASAGTEAFF

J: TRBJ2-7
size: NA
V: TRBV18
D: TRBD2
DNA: TGTGCCAGCTCACCCCTGACTAGCGCGCCCTCCTACGAGCAGTACTTC
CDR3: CASSPLTSAPSYEQYF

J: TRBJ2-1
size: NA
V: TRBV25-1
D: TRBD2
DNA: TGTGCCAGCAGTGCCACTAGCGGGTCTTACAATGAGCAGTTCTTC
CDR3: CASSATSGSYNEQFF

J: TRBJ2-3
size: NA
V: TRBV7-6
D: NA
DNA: TGTGCCAGCAGCCGAGCGGACGGACGTACGCAGTATTTT
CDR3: CASSRADGRTQYF

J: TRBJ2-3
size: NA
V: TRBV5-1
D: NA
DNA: TGCGCCAGCAGCCCCGGCTCGGGGGTCCAGGCCACAGATACGCAGTATTTT
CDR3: CASSPGSGVQATDTQYF

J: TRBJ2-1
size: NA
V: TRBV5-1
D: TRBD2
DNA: TGCGCCAGCAGCAAGGGACTAGCCTACAATGAGCAGTTCTTC
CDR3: CASSKGLAYNEQFF

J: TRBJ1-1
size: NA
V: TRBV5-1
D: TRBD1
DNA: TGCGCCAGCAGCTTGCGGACAGGGGGGGACACTGAAGCTTTCTTT
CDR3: CASSLRTGGDTEAFF

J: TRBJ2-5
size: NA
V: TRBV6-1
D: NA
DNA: TGTGCCAGCAGCGACAAAGTTACCCAGTACTTC
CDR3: CASSDKVTQYF

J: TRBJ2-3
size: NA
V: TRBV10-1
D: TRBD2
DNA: TGCGCCAGCAGTGGAAGGACTAGCGGGACCCTCGATACGCAGTATTTT
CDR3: CASSGRTSGTLDTQYF

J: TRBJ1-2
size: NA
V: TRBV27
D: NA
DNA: TGTGCCAGCAGTTTATCGGCCCAAACCGGACAGTCCTATGGCTACACCTTC
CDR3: CASSLSAQTGQSYGYTF

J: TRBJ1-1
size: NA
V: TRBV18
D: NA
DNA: TGTGCCAGCTCACCACTTGAGCTGAACACTGAAGCTTTCTTT
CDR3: CASSPLELNTEAFF